Below are 29 T cell receptor beta chains sequenced from a single sample in a study of OX40 agonist ivuxolimab in advanced cancers. Profiling relied on immunoSEQ multiplex PCR, and the TCRdb table lists in-frame clones only, not all of them. The data show 91,000 or so clones, about nine tenths seen once. The sample consisted of CD4+ or CD8+ T cells sorted from blood, taken in a trial of the OX40 agonist ivuxolimab. Receptors originate from an adult with an advanced solid tumor such as melanoma, head and neck, liver or kidney cancer.

DNA of the CDR3: TGTGCCACCAGCAGAGGACAGTCCTCTGGAAACACCATATATTTT. It yields the protein CATSRGQSSGNTIYF. This sequence joins TRBV15 and TRBJ1-3; a weak D match, TRBD1 (5 bases). The CDR3 runs to 15 residues. CDR1 is LNHNV and CDR2 is YYDKDF in the germline V gene (reference sequence). Trimming stripped 1 base from V and 0 bases from J, with 7 bases between. Full variable domain (rest looked up from reference TRBV15 and TRBJ1-3): DAMVIQNPRYQVTQFGKPVTLSCSQTLNHNVMYWYQQKSSQAPKLLFHYYDKDFNNEADTPDNFQSRRPNTSFCFLDIRSPGLGDTAMYLCATSRGQSSGNTIYFGEGSWLTVV.

The V and J genes are TRBV7-2 and TRBJ1-1; a weak D match, TRBD1 (6 bases). CDR1 SGHTA and CDR2 FQGNSA come from the germline V gene. V gave up 5 bases and J gave up 4 bases, with 14 bases separating them. This CDR3 is 14 amino acids long. The chain's CDR3 is CASSPRTGSTEAFF. The CDR3 DNA sequence: TGTGCCAGCAGCCCCCGTACAGGGTCCACTGAAGCTTTCTTT.

The chain combines TRBV18 with TRBJ1-1, with 7 bases aligning to TRBD1. CDR3 length: 16 amino acids. Germline loops: CDR1 KGHSH, CDR2 LQKENI. The ends lost 3 bases at V and 5 bases at J; junction bases unmatched: 12. CDR3 coding DNA: TGTGCCAGCTCACCCTCGACAGGGCATGAATATACTGAAGCTTTCTTT. Amino acids: CASSPSTGHEYTEAFF.

The chain links TRBV2 to TRBJ2-2; D not certain. Germline CDR1 and CDR2: SNHLY and FYNNEI. Trimming stripped 6 bases from V and 0 bases from J, with 11 bases between. This CDR3 has 15 amino acids. CDR3 loop: CASRYDGTNTGELFF. As DNA, the CDR3 is TGTGCCAGCAGGTACGACGGAACGAACACCGGGGAGCTGTTTTTT.

The V and J genes are TRBV11-3 and TRBJ2-1; 8 positions match TRBD1. CDR1 is SGHNT and CDR2 is YENEEA in the germline V gene. The CDR3 sequence is 15 residues long. The J segment lost 1 base and the V segment lost 5 bases, leaving 4 bases of the junction unmatched. In DNA form, the CDR3 reads TGTGCCAGCAGCCCTGGACAGGGATCCTACAATGAGCAGTTCTTC. Its protein product is CASSPGQGSYNEQFF. The full variable domain, its missing parts supplied by reference TRBV11-3 and TRBJ2-1, is EAGVVQSPRYKIIEKKQPVAFWCNPISGHNTLYWYLQNLGQGPELLIRYENEEAVDDSQLPKDRFSAERLKGVDSTLKIQPAELGDSAVYLCASSPGQGSYNEQFFGPGTRLTVL.

The chain's CDR3 is CASSPGLAGSYEQYF. For the CDR3, the DNA is TGTGCCAGCTCACCAGGACTAGCGGGCTCCTACGAGCAGTACTTC. This chain joins TRBV18 and TRBJ2-7; 11 bases match TRBD2. The CDR3 consists of 15 residues. Germline CDR1 and CDR2: KGHSH and LQKENI. V gave up 2 bases and J gave up 0 bases; unmatched junction bases: 0.

V gene TRBV2 combines with J gene TRBJ2-2; D remains unclear. Trimming left V 3 bases short and J 4 bases short, with 0 bases between. The CDR3 consists of 11 residues. In germline, CDR1 is SNHLY, CDR2 FYNNEI. The CDR3 bases are TGTGCCAGCAGTGACACCGGGGAGCTGTTTTTT. Amino acids: CASSDTGELFF. Complete variable domain (other parts from reference TRBV2 and TRBJ2-2): EPEVTQTPSHQVTQMGQEVILRCVPISNHLYFYWYRQILGQKVEFLVSFYNNEISEKSEIFDDQFSVERPDGSNFTLKIRSTKLEDSAMYFCASSDTGELFFGEGSRLTVL.

In this sample, this clone turned up once. The rearrangement links TRBV10-3 to TRBJ2-5, with D possibly matching TRBD1 (6 bases). Germline V CDR1 and CDR2: ENHRY, SYGVKD. V was shortened by 10 bases and J by 1 base, with 10 bases between the two germline ends. The CDR3 is made up of 12 amino acids. This CDR3 is CATLDSQETQYF. In DNA, the CDR3 is TGTGCCACCCTGGACAGCCAAGAGACCCAGTACTTC.

This rearrangement joins TRBV10-3 to TRBJ2-5; D possibly corresponds to TRBD1 (5 bases). The J call is in doubt because the DNA end fits TRBJ2-7 better. Germline CDR1 reads ENHRY; CDR2 reads SYGVKD. CDR3 length: 14 amino acids. CDR3 in DNA: TGTGCCATCAGTGGGGGCCATGTCTCCTACGAGCAGTACTTC. It specifies CAISGGHVSYEQYF.

The V gene is TRBV11-1, the J gene TRBJ2-6; D not resolved. The germline gives CDR1 SGHAT, CDR2 FQDESV (reference sequence). The CDR3 runs 17 residues. Trimming took 2 bases from V and 1 from J, leaving 12 bases between them. The CDR3 nucleotides are TGTGCCAGCAGCTTATCTACCCCCGGATCTGGGGCCAACGTCCTGACTTTC. This translates into CASSLSTPGSGANVLTF.

The rearrangement links TRBV7-8 to TRBJ2-1; 9 bases align to TRBD2. With 3 bases clipped from V and 6 bases from J, the junction kept 9 bases outside the gene matches. This CDR3 region has 16 residues. CDR1 is SGHVS and CDR2 is FQNEAQ in the germline V gene. The CDR3 is CASSFSGSRVGNEQFF. The CDR3 DNA reads TGTGCCAGCAGCTTTAGCGGGAGTAGGGTAGGCAATGAGCAGTTCTTC.

The CDR3 region has the DNA TGCAGCGTTTCCCCGCCCGGACAGTTGAACACTGAAGCTTTCTTT. Protein sequence: CSVSPPGQLNTEAFF. This rearrangement joins TRBV29-1 to TRBJ1-1; D is possibly TRBD1 (6 bases). Trimming shortened V by 5 bases and J by 0 bases, and 16 bases separated the two germline ends. Germline CDR1 SQVTM, CDR2 ANQGSEA. The CDR3 sequence is 15 residues long.

This chain joins TRBV7-8 and TRBJ2-3; the match to TRBD2 covers 9 bases. The CDR3 extends over 14 amino acids. With V trimmed by 3 bases and J by 4 bases, 2 bases remained unmatched. Germline CDR1 reads SGHVS; CDR2 reads FQNEAQ. The CDR3 protein is CASSFLAGPDTQYF. In DNA, the CDR3 is TGTGCCAGCAGCTTCCTAGCGGGACCAGATACGCAGTATTTT.

This clone appeared once. The chain is built from TRBV11-3 and TRBJ1-2; D ambiguous. This CDR3 has 16 amino acids. Trimming pared 1 base from V and 3 bases from J, leaving 15 bases between. Looked up from germline, CDR1 is SGHNT and CDR2 is YENEEA. CDR3 sequence: CASSLAVGGIHYGYTF. CDR3 in DNA: TGTGCCAGCAGCTTAGCTGTAGGCGGCATCCACTATGGCTACACCTTC.

V gene TRBV18 combines with J gene TRBJ1-2, with 9 bases fitting TRBD1. The V segment lost 2 bases and the J segment 7 bases; nucleotides outside the gene matches: 14. Germline V gene sequence: CDR1 KGHSH, CDR2 LQKENI. The length of the CDR3 is 17 residues. This CDR3 reads CASSPAVSGQGRSGYTF. CDR3 coding DNA: TGTGCCAGCTCACCAGCAGTTTCTGGACAGGGGAGAAGTGGCTACACCTTC.

The CDR3 is CASSEGFLRFRHF. CDR3 DNA: TGTGCCAGCAGTGAAGGGTTTTTGCGGTTCCGGCATTTT. The J gene is TRBJ1-5, the V gene TRBV6-1; no clear D gene. Germline assignment: CDR1 MNHNS and CDR2 SASEGT. V gave up 1 base and J gave up 15 bases, with 16 bases separating them. This CDR3 has 13 amino acids.

This sequence joins TRBV7-6 and TRBJ2-6; 7 bases are a match to TRBD2. Germline trimming cut 0 bases from V and 1 base from J; bases unmatched to any gene: 6. This CDR3 is built from 18 residues. CDR1 is SGHVS and CDR2 is FNYEAQ in the germline V gene. The DNA of the CDR3 is TGTGCCAGCAGCTTAGCCTTAGCGGGCCAGTCTGGGGCCAACGTCCTGACTTTC. Translated, it gives CASSLALAGQSGANVLTF.

This sequence joins TRBV7-9 and TRBJ1-2; D is possibly TRBD1 (6 bases). Germline V gene sequence: CDR1 SEHNR, CDR2 FQNEAQ (reference sequence). V was clipped by 5 bases and J by 3 bases, with 10 bases between them. The CDR3 has 13 residues. CDR3 DNA sequence: TGTGCCAGCAGCCAAACAGGGTACTATGGCTACACCTTC. Translation: CASSQTGYYGYTF.

The chain has TRBV19 and TRBJ2-5; 7 bases are shared with TRBD2. The CDR3 has 13 residues. After removal of 5 bases from V and 0 bases from J, the junction contained 0 bases not matched to a gene. Germline CDR1 and CDR2: LNHDA and SQIVND (reference sequence). The CDR3 reads CASSGTNQETQYF. The CDR3 DNA reads TGTGCCAGTAGTGGGACTAACCAAGAGACCCAGTACTTC.

V usage is TRBV5-6 and J usage is TRBJ2-5; D call uncertain. CDR1 is SGHDT, CDR2 YYEEEE, per germline. Trimming removed 0 bases at V and 2 bases at J, with 8 bases between. CDR3 length: 14 amino acids. As DNA, the CDR3 is TGTGCCAGCAGCTTGGGGCCAGGACAAGAGACCCAGTACTTC. The encoded protein is CASSLGPGQETQYF.

This chain links TRBV6-1 with TRBJ2-3, with TRBD2 identical over 7 bases. J was trimmed by 10 bases and V by 2 bases; bases with no gene match: 3. Per germline, CDR1 MNHNS and CDR2 SASEGT. CDR3 length: 12 residues. CDR3 amino acids: CASSERAGAQYF. In DNA, the CDR3 is TGTGCCAGCAGTGAAAGGGCGGGAGCGCAGTATTTT.

V and J are TRBV28 and TRBJ2-1; D possibly matches TRBD1 or TRBD2 (5 bases each). CDR1 is MDHEN and CDR2 is SYDVKM in the germline V gene. This CDR3 has 12 residues. The V end lost 8 bases, the J end lost 9 bases, and 14 bases lay between the germline ends. CDR3 sequence reads: CASGSGLGEQFF. CDR3 nucleotide sequence: TGTGCCAGCGGGTCGGGGCTAGGTGAGCAGTTCTTC. Complete variable domain (other parts from reference TRBV28 and TRBJ2-1): DVKVTQSSRYLVKRTGEKVFLECVQDMDHENMFWYRQDPGLGLRLIYFSYDVKMKEKGDIPEGYSVSREKKERFSLILESASTNQTSMYLCASGSGLGEQFFGPGTRLTVL.

The chain carries TRBV6-6 and TRBJ2-5; 7 positions match TRBD2. The CDR3 has 13 residues. Germline V gives CDR1 MNHNY, CDR2 SVGAGI (reference sequence). The V and J ends lost 6 bases and 4 bases, in that order; junction bases with no gene match: 5. CDR3 bases: TGTGCCAGCAGCCGGGGGGAGGGAGAGACCCAGTACTTC. It codes for CASSRGEGETQYF.

A remark on this clone: Other DNA sequences in the sample encode the same CDR3. The J gene is TRBJ2-3, the V gene TRBV27; 8 positions match TRBD2. The germline V gene encodes CDR1 MNHEY and CDR2 SMNVEV (reference sequence). The J segment lost 3 bases and the V segment lost 4 bases, leaving 6 bases of the junction unmatched. The CDR3 is 15 amino acids. CDR3 in amino acids: CASSSPAGGTDTQYF. The CDR3 DNA reads TGTGCCAGCAGTTCCCCGGCGGGAGGAACAGATACGCAGTATTTT.

The chain combines TRBV28 with TRBJ2-1, with 8 bases aligning to TRBD2. Germline loops: CDR1 MDHEN, CDR2 SYDVKM. V lost 5 bases, J lost 4 bases, and 10 bases stayed unmatched. This CDR3 has 16 amino acids. As DNA, the CDR3 is TGTGCCAGCAGTCGAGGTGGACTAGCATTGTACAATGAGCAGTTCTTC. It specifies CASSRGGLALYNEQFF.

The V call is TRBV5-6, the J call TRBJ2-1; D uncertain. CDR3 length: 14 residues. Germline CDR1 is SGHDT and CDR2 is YYEEEE. V was shortened by 4 bases and J by 2 bases, with 10 bases between the two germline ends. The CDR3 region is CASSPRSPYNEQFF. The CDR3 DNA reads TGTGCCAGCAGCCCGAGGTCCCCCTACAATGAGCAGTTCTTC.

The rearrangement uses TRBV13 and TRBJ1-2, with unresolved D. Germline CDR1 reads PRHDT; CDR2 reads FYEKMQ (reference sequence). CDR3 size: 13 residues. V dropped 3 bases and J dropped 2 bases, with 7 bases sitting between them. The CDR3 coding sequence is TGTGCCAGCAGCTTTGGGCAGAACTATGGCTACACCTTC. Encoded protein: CASSFGQNYGYTF.

V and J are TRBV7-6 and TRBJ2-1, with 15 nucleotides matching TRBD2. With V trimmed by 4 bases and J by 9 bases, 4 bases remained unmatched. CDR3 size: 15 residues. Germline loops: CDR1 SGHVS, CDR2 FNYEAQ. The CDR3 here is CASSYGLAGGAEQFF. DNA of the CDR3: TGTGCCAGCAGCTACGGACTAGCGGGAGGGGCTGAGCAGTTCTTC.

The chain links TRBV9 to TRBJ2-7; 9 bases align to TRBD2. Germline CDR1 SGDLS, CDR2 YYNGEE. Unmatched junction bases numbered 12, after V lost 1 base and J lost 10 bases. The CDR3 extends over 15 amino acids. The CDR3 DNA sequence: TGTGCCAGCAGCGTACAACCCGCCTTAGCGGGGGAACAGTACTTC. It is translated as CASSVQPALAGEQYF.